The present entry profiles one TCR beta chain with its context. This clonotype occurred many times. The clone's antigen remains unknown. Within one base of it there is no much larger clone, and no base qualities were kept. This record belongs to a study of T-cell memory formation after mild COVID-19 (dated by TCRdb to the early 2020s). Some background on the complete study: TCR sequence clusters from the two donors were largely donor specific. In two donors, T-cell clones that expanded and contracted after mild COVID-19 were followed by sequencing TCRalpha and TCRbeta repertoires longitudinally. Two young, previously healthy adult volunteers, one female and one male, were included in the cohort. What the research found in general, with its limitations: Clones contracting from day 15 to 85 had balanced CD4/CD8 phenotypes, while a second wave expanding from day 15 to 37 was biased towards CD4+. SARS-CoV-2 specificity of the second-wave clones peaking on day 37 was not confirmed. The study included only a couple of mild cases, and larger cohorts that include severe cases with pre-infection samples were judged to be necessary. Some responding clones were found in pre-infection memory, which suggests that pre-existing cross-reactive memory T cells took part in the SARS-CoV-2 response. Contracting CD4+ clones appeared mostly in the CM and EM memory subsets, whereas CD8+ clones were enriched in EMRA.

Sequencer: Illumina NovaSeq 6000. TCRalpha and TCRbeta cDNA libraries were built by 5'RACE with constant-segment primers, adding sample barcodes and unique molecular identifiers. RNA was extracted from every sample with Trizol reagent. The libraries were amplified in two PCR steps, and the second step added a second sample barcode and Illumina TruSeq adapters. The libraries were sequenced on an Illumina NovaSeq using 2 x 150 bp paired-end reads. The paper's processing steps were these. Reads were demultiplexed and collapsed into UMI-guided consensus sequences with migec v1.2.7. Using mixcr v2.1.11, UMI consensuses were aligned to TRA and TRB V and J templates and then assembled into clonotypes. Clonotypes were classified as expanded or contracted when called significant by both edgeR and NoisET, with noise models trained on biological replicates. For edgeR calls, a false discovery rate-adjusted p below 0.01 and a log2 fold-change threshold of 1 were applied. As an exploratory analysis of dynamics, max-normalized trajectories of the 1000 most abundant clonotypes were examined with PCA combined with hierarchical clustering. Each responding clone was given a CD4 or CD8 phenotype based on the CD4+ and CD8+ repertoires, which had been sequenced separately. Using fastp trimming at Q25 and MiXCR clonotype assembly, TCRdb reanalyzed the public sequencing data and kept in-frame beta chains. Rows are unified per CDR3 protein, each entry keeping the most common DNA and genes. These V and J calls are TCRdb output, not the study's own analysis. The sample profile shows a few hundred thousand distinct CDR3 sequences; roughly 17% of them were found once. 20% to 25% of the sample goes to the ten largest clones.

Ficoll-Paque density gradient centrifugation was used to isolate PBMCs. Sequencing was carried out using PBMCs or a T cell subset sorted from them (not recorded which). This receptor was obtained from a young man who had mild COVID-19 (a few samples of this study predate the infection). The sample titles of this study are shuffled in the database, so cell type and time point are left out; the donor was told from shared clones.

The CDR3: CSASRVGGSNQPQHF. Here is the DNA: TGCAGTGCTAGTCGAGTTGGGGGGAGCAATCAGCCCCAGCATTTT. This chain is built from TRBV20-1 and TRBJ1-5; possibly the D gene is TRBD1, per 5 matching bases. The germline V gene (reference sequence) supplies CDR1 DFQATT and CDR2 SNEGSKA. The CDR3 starts with the cysteine, ends with the phenylalanine, and has 15 residues. The DNA shown is the 45-base CDR3, in frame from base 1. V is shortened by 3 bases, J by 1 base, and the region joining them spans 13 bases.